One and the same sample provided the 9 T cell receptor beta chains below, sequenced in a study of cytomegalovirus exposure and HLA in healthy donors. Libraries were prepared by immunoSEQ multiplex PCR; TCRdb keeps only in-frame clonotypes and omits some of them. The table records hundreds of thousands of clones, roughly 88% of them present only once. The sample consisted of PBMCs. These receptors were obtained from a woman aged 25 to 39 in good health and CMV-seronegative.

The chain employs TRBV6-1 and TRBJ1-2, with TRBD1 identical over 9 bases. After removal of 0 bases from V and 4 bases from J, the junction contained 3 bases not matched to a gene. The CDR3 is made up of 15 amino acids. Germline loops: CDR1 MNHNS, CDR2 SASEGT. The CDR3 sequence is CASSEADRGLYGYTF. As DNA, the CDR3 is TGTGCCAGCAGTGAAGCGGACAGGGGACTCTATGGCTACACCTTC.

The J gene is TRBJ1-2, the V gene TRBV5-8; D is perhaps TRBD1 (5 bases). V shed 4 bases and J shed 7 bases, with 11 bases lying between them. Per germline, CDR1 SGHTS and CDR2 YDEGEE. The CDR3 has 12 amino acids. For the CDR3, the DNA is TGTGCCAGCAGCCCCAAAGGGACTGGCTACACCTTC. It encodes CASSPKGTGYTF.

With regard to this clone: Other DNA sequences in the same sample also yield this CDR3. The chain carries TRBV28 and TRBJ2-7, with 9 bases that match TRBD1. The ends lost 3 bases at V and 1 base at J; junction bases unmatched: 1. This CDR3 has 14 amino acids. Germline values: CDR1 MDHEN, CDR2 SYDVKM. CDR3 residues: CASSLTGGSYEQYF. For the CDR3, the DNA is TGTGCCAGCAGTTTGACAGGGGGATCCTACGAGCAGTACTTC.

The chain has TRBV11-2 and TRBJ1-1, with 7 bases that match TRBD1. V was clipped by 1 base and J by 0 bases; unmatched bases: 8. The CDR3 is 17 amino acids. Germline CDR1 reads SGHAT; CDR2 reads FQNNGV. The CDR3 sequence: CASSLVPRQGLNTEAFF. The CDR3 bases are TGTGCCAGCAGCTTAGTTCCCCGACAGGGATTGAACACTGAAGCTTTCTTT.

This sequence joins TRBV6-5 and TRBJ2-7; 8 bases fit TRBD2. Germline CDR1 reads MNHEY; CDR2 reads SVGAGI. V shed 0 bases and J 4 bases; nucleotides not matched to a gene: 2. The CDR3 consists of 14 residues. The CDR3 sequence: CASSYSREGYEQYF. DNA for the CDR3: TGTGCCAGCAGTTACTCTCGGGAGGGATACGAGCAGTACTTC.

Concerning this clone itself: One junction end disagrees with the germline gene, perhaps due to a read error. The CDR3 region is CASSLSSGRPPYEQYF. CDR3 DNA sequence: TGTGCCAGCAGTCTATCTAGCGGGAGGCCTCCATACGAGCAGTACTTC. The rearrangement joins TRBV27 to TRBJ2-7; TRBD2 aligns across 11 bases. The CDR3 extends over 16 amino acids. Looked up from germline, CDR1 is MNHEY and CDR2 is SMNVEV (reference sequence).

The chain couples TRBV5-1 to TRBJ2-5, with D perhaps TRBD1 (6 bases). Trimming pared 2 bases from V and 2 bases from J, leaving 10 bases between. Germline V gene data show CDR1 as SGHRS and CDR2 as YFSETQ. CDR3 length: 14 amino acids. CDR3 bases: TGCGCCAGCAGCTTCGGACAGAGACAAGAGACCCAGTACTTC. It is translated as CASSFGQRQETQYF.

J is TRBJ1-1 and V is TRBV19; possibly TRBD1 for D (6 bases). The germline gives CDR1 LNHDA, CDR2 SQIVND (reference sequence). This CDR3 contains 15 residues. Trimming stripped 5 bases from V and 1 base from J, with 14 bases between. Here the CDR3 DNA reads TGTGCCAGTAGTTCCCGGACAGAAACGAACACTGAAGCTTTCTTT. Protein: CASSSRTETNTEAFF.

The chain's CDR3 is CASSPGVANTGELFF. The CDR3 DNA follows: TGTGCCAGTAGTCCGGGAGTCGCGAACACCGGGGAGCTGTTTTTT. The chain couples TRBV19 to TRBJ2-2; D possibly corresponds to TRBD2 (6 bases). The CDR3 runs 15 residues. Germline V gene data show CDR1 as LNHDA and CDR2 as SQIVND (reference sequence). The V end lost 5 bases, the J end lost 0 bases, and 10 bases lay between the germline ends.